This is a list of T cell receptor beta chains from one sample in a study of beta chain features in type 1 diabetes. Produced via immunoSEQ multiplex PCR; TCRdb's table is partial and in-frame only. The data show around 300,000 clones, 7% to 9% seen once. Sequencing input: central memory CD4+ T cells from blood. The receptor set was obtained from a woman aged 18-29 years in good health. The CDR3 runs from the conserved cysteine through the conserved F or W. The D gene is left open where the match is weak. For some rows the clone size is stated as once, few or many, or as a class when expanded; others skip it.

len	d_gene	j_gene	abundance	v_gene	CDR3nt	CDR3aa
15	TRBD1	TRBJ1-1	few	TRBV19	TGTGCCAGTAGTAGCTACAGGGGGCTGAGCACTGAAGCTTTCTTT	CASSSYRGLSTEAFF
15	TRBD2	TRBJ2-3	.	TRBV4-2	TGTGCCAGCAAAGATAGCGGGGGGGCATCGGATACGCAGTATTTT	CASKDSGGASDTQYF
16	TRBD1	TRBJ1-4	few	TRBV15	TGTGCCACCAGCAGATCCCGGGACAGGGGTAATGAAAAACTGTTTTTT	CATSRSRDRGNEKLFF
17	.	TRBJ1-3	.	TRBV18	TGTGCCAGCTCACCGGTTGGGGGGGACGCCTCTGGAAACACCATATATTTT	CASSPVGGDASGNTIYF
13	.	TRBJ1-6	.	TRBV4-1	TGCGCCAGCAGCCAAGACCTGGAGGACCCACTCCACTTT	CASSQDLEDPLHF
14	TRBD1	TRBJ1-1	.	TRBV13	TGTGCCAGCAGAATCACCCTAGGGACAGTTGAAGCTTTCTTT	CASRITLGTVEAFF
13	.	TRBJ2-1	few	TRBV29-1	TGCAGCGCCATGCATGGCCTATACAATGAGCAGTTCTTC	CSAMHGLYNEQFF
14	.	TRBJ1-2	.	TRBV7-2	TGTGCCAGCAGCTTAGCGGGACAAAACTATGGCTACACCTTC	CASSLAGQNYGYTF
12	.	TRBJ1-1	few	TRBV29-1	TGCAGCGTTGTCAAGATGAACACTGAAGCTTTCTTT	CSVVKMNTEAFF
14	.	TRBJ1-5	.	TRBV2	TGTGCCAGCAGTACAACGGGGAACAATCAGCCCCAGCATTTT	CASSTTGNNQPQHF
13	.	TRBJ1-6	.	TRBV2	TGTGCCACCAAAGGACGGGACAATTCACCCCTCCACTTT	CATKGRDNSPLHF
16	.	TRBJ2-6	.	TRBV2	TGTGCCAGCAGTAGGGGCACCGCGCCTGGGGCCAACGTCCTGACTTTC	CASSRGTAPGANVLTF
16	.	TRBJ1-5	few	TRBV6-1	TGTGCCAGCAGTGGAAGTAGGGGACACCTCAATCAGCCCCAGCATTTT	CASSGSRGHLNQPQHF
11	.	TRBJ1-1	many	TRBV21-1	TGTGCCAGCAGAGGGAACACTGAAGCTTTCTTT	CASRGNTEAFF
11	.	TRBJ2-3	many	TRBV7-9	TGTGCCAGCAGCTTAGGGTATACGCAGTATTTT	CASSLGYTQYF
17	TRBD1	TRBJ2-5	few	TRBV11-2	TGTGCCAGCAGCCCTCGGACAGGGGGCTTCAGGCCAGAGACCCAGTACTTC	CASSPRTGGFRPETQYF
16	.	TRBJ2-6	.	TRBV2	TGTGCCAGCAGCTATAGATGGAGGGCTGGGGCCAACGTCCTGACTTTC	CASSYRWRAGANVLTF
13	.	TRBJ1-5	few	TRBV2	TGTGCCACCCGCCTTGGCCCTTCGCAGCCCCAGCATTTT	CATRLGPSQPQHF
12	.	TRBJ1-2	.	TRBV6-6	TGTGCCAGCAGTTTTGGACAGAATGGCTACACCTTC	CASSFGQNGYTF
15	TRBD2	TRBJ2-5	many	TRBV9	TGTGCCAGCGGCCTGTCGGGACTAGCGGTAGAGACCCAGTACTTC	CASGLSGLAVETQYF
14	.	TRBJ2-5	few	TRBV7-2	TGTGCCAGCAGCTTAGTCCAGGCTGAAGAGACCCAGTACTTC	CASSLVQAEETQYF
15	.	TRBJ2-5	few	TRBV11-2	TGTGCCAGCAGCTTAGGGACAGCGAGAGGGGAGACCCAGTACTTC	CASSLGTARGETQYF
13	.	TRBJ1-5	few	TRBV2	TGTGCCAGTCACCAGGGATCTAATCAGCCCCAGCATTTT	CASHQGSNQPQHF
15	.	TRBJ2-7	.	TRBV6-5	TGTGCCAGCAGAGGGCCCGGTAGCAGCTCCTACGAGCAGTACTTC	CASRGPGSSSYEQYF
15	TRBD2	TRBJ2-1	.	TRBV29-1	TGCAGCTCAAAAACGGGACTATGGGGCATGGATGAGCAGTTCTTC	CSSKTGLWGMDEQFF
15	TRBD2	TRBJ2-2	.	TRBV11-2	TGTGCCAGCAGCTTACTAGCGGGAGGGCCCGGGGAGCTGTTTTTT	CASSLLAGGPGELFF
13	TRBD2	TRBJ2-3	many	TRBV7-2	TGTGCCAGCAGCGTCGGACTAGCTGGTACGCAGTATTTT	CASSVGLAGTQYF
16	TRBD1	TRBJ2-3	few	TRBV7-9	TGTGCCAGCAGTTACGCCGGGACAGGGGGTGCGGATACGCAGTATTTT	CASSYAGTGGADTQYF
14	.	TRBJ2-3	.	TRBV5-4	TGTGCCAGCAGCTTGCTCCGGTCCACAGATACGCAGTATTTT	CASSLLRSTDTQYF
13	.	TRBJ2-1	many	TRBV6-1	TGTGCCAGCACGCGGACCCCCGGACGTGAGCAGTTCTTC	CASTRTPGREQFF
16	TRBD1	TRBJ1-5	many	TRBV27	TGTGCCAGCAGTCCGATGGGACAGGGGAGCAATCAGCCCCAGCATTTT	CASSPMGQGSNQPQHF
13	.	TRBJ1-4	few	TRBV5-1	TGCGCCAGCAGATCGGTAGTTAATGAAAAACTGTTTTTT	CASRSVVNEKLFF
16	.	TRBJ2-5	.	TRBV7-2	TGTGCCAGCAGCTCCCTTATCGCGGGGCCCCGGGGGACCCAGTACTTC	CASSSLIAGPRGTQYF
14	.	TRBJ1-2	.	TRBV6-6	TGTGCCAGCAGTACGGACAGTAACAACCCTGGCTACACCTTC	CASSTDSNNPGYTF
12	.	TRBJ2-5	few	TRBV28	TGTGCCAGCAGTTTTAGCGAAGAGACCCAGTACTTC	CASSFSEETQYF
16	.	TRBJ2-5	.	TRBV7-2	TGTGCCAGCAGCTTAGGAGCTTTGGGGTACCAAGAGACCCAGTACTTC	CASSLGALGYQETQYF
11	.	TRBJ2-1	many	TRBV5-1	TGCGCCAGCAGCTTGTACCAGCAGCAGTTCTTC	CASSLYQQQFF
12	TRBD2	TRBJ2-1	.	TRBV29-1	TGCAGCGTTGAGCCTAGCGGGAGTAAGCAGTTCTTC	CSVEPSGSKQFF
15	TRBD2	TRBJ2-1	.	TRBV5-1	TGCGCCAGCAGCTTGGCCGTGGGACTAGCGAGTGAGCAGTTCTTC	CASSLAVGLASEQFF
13	.	TRBJ2-2	few	TRBV2	TGTGCCAGCACGAGGCAGCCCACCGGGGAGCTGTTTTTT	CASTRQPTGELFF
14	TRBD1	TRBJ1-4	few	TRBV11-1	TGTGCCAGCAGGTTGGGGACAGCGAATGAAAAACTGTTTTTT	CASRLGTANEKLFF
16	TRBD2	TRBJ2-3	.	TRBV6-5	TGTGCCAGCAGTTACGGACTAGCGGGAACATCAGATACGCAGTATTTT	CASSYGLAGTSDTQYF
14	TRBD1	TRBJ1-5	.	TRBV7-8	TGTGCCAGCGGACAGGGGTCCTCCGAGGGGCCCCAGCATTTT	CASGQGSSEGPQHF
14	.	TRBJ2-4	.	TRBV6-1	TGTGCCAGCAGGGTGGGTCGAGGCCAGAACATTCAGTACTTC	CASRVGRGQNIQYF
13	.	TRBJ1-1	.	TRBV7-3	TGTGCCAGCAGCTCCCCACCGGGGGCTGAAGCTTTCTTT	CASSSPPGAEAFF
16	.	TRBJ2-7	.	TRBV4-2	TGTGCCAGCAGCCAAGGCGTAGCGCTCGCATCCTACGAGCAGTACTTC	CASSQGVALASYEQYF
13	.	TRBJ1-6	few	TRBV9	TGTGCCAGCAGCCTCACACGAGATTCACCCCTCCACTTT	CASSLTRDSPLHF
14	.	TRBJ2-1	many	TRBV18	TGTGCCAGCTCACCGAGTGCCGGCTACAATGAGCAGTTCTTC	CASSPSAGYNEQFF
14	TRBD1	TRBJ1-5	.	TRBV5-1	TGCGCCAGCAGCTTGGATTCAGGGGGTCAGCCCCAGCATTTT	CASSLDSGGQPQHF
16	.	TRBJ2-3	.	TRBV4-3	TGCGCCAGCAGCCAAGATGCGTACGGGACTGCAGATACGCAGTATTTT	CASSQDAYGTADTQYF
14	TRBD2	TRBJ2-7	few	TRBV7-2	TGTGCCAGCAAATGGCTAGCGGTGGACTACGAGCAGTACTTC	CASKWLAVDYEQYF
15	.	TRBJ1-1	.	TRBV7-8	TGTGCCAGCAGCTTACCCTCTGGTCTGAACACTGAAGCTTTCTTT	CASSLPSGLNTEAFF
15	TRBD2	TRBJ2-1	many	TRBV28	TGTGCCAGCAGTTTGGCTAGCGGGGGGCGGAATGAGCAGTTCTTC	CASSLASGGRNEQFF